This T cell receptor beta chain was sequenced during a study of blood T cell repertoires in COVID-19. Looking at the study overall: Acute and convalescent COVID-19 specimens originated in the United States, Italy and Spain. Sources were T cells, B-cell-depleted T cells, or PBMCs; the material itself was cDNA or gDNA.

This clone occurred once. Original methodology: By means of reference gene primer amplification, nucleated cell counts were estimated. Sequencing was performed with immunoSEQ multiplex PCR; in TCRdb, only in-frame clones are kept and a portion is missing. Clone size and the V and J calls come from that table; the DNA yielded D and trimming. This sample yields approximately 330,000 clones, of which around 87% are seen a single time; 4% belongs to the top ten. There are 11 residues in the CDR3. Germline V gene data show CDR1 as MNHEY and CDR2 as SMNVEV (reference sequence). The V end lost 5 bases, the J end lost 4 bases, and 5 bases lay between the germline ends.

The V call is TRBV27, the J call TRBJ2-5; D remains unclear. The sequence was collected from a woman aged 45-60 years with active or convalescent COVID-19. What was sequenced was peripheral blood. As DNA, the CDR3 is TGTGCCAGCAGTAGAGGAGAGACCCAGTACTTC. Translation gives CASSRGETQYF.